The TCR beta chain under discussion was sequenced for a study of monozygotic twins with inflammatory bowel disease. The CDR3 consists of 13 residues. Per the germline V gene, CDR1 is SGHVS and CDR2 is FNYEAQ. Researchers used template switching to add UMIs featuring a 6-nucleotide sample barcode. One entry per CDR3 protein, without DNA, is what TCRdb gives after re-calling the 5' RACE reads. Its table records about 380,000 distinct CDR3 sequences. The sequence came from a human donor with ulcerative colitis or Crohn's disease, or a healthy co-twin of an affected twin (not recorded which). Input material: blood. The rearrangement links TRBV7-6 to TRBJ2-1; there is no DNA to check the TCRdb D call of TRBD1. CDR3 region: CASSFGGYNEQFF. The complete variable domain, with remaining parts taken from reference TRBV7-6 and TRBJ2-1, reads GAGVSQSPRYKVTKRGQDVALRCDPISGHVSLYWYRQALGQGPEFLTYFNYEAQQDKSGLPNDRFSAERPEGSISTLTIQRTEQRDSAMYRCASSFGGYNEQFFGPGTRLTVL.